The rows below give T cell receptor beta chains drawn from one sample of a study of T cells after yellow fever vaccination. One entry per CDR3 protein results from TCRdb running MiXCR on the 5' RACE reads. The sample has roughly 150,000 distinct CDR3 sequences, around 7% seen once. Sequenced material: CD4+ T cells sorted from PBMCs, taken about 5 days after the first yellow fever vaccination. The source of these receptors is a man younger than 35 who received the YFV17D yellow fever vaccine. Both conserved end residues are part of each CDR3. D genes are given only for firm matches. Some rows mark clone size as missing; the rest say once, few, many or name a class of expanded clone.

d_call,clone_size,j_call,v_call,cdr3_nt,cdr3_aa
NA,many,TRBJ2-5,TRBV5-1,TGCGCCAGCAGCTTACTGGGGGCGTTGGAGACCCAGTACTTC,CASSLLGALETQYF
TRBD1,many,TRBJ2-1,TRBV12-3/TRBV12-4,TGTGCCAGCAGTGTAGGACAGGGAGCCTACAATGAGCAGTTCTTC,CASSVGQGAYNEQFF
TRBD1,many,TRBJ2-3,TRBV6-1,TGTGCCAGCAGGACAGGGTTGGGGGACACAGATACGCAGTATTTT,CASRTGLGDTDTQYF
NA,many,TRBJ1-4,TRBV5-1,TGCGCCAGCAGCCGCGGCACACTAACTAATGAAAAACTGTTTTTT,CASSRGTLTNEKLFF
TRBD1,few,TRBJ2-2,TRBV24-1,TGTGCCACCAGTGATTCGACAGGGGGCTACACCGGGGAGCTGTTTTTT,CATSDSTGGYTGELFF
NA,NA,TRBJ2-1,TRBV4-3,TGCGCCAGCAGCCAAGGTGGCAGGGGCACCTACAATGAGCAGTTCTTC,CASSQGGRGTYNEQFF
NA,many,TRBJ1-2,TRBV3-1,TGTGCCAGCAGCCTACAGGGAGCGGGTTATGGCTACACCTTC,CASSLQGAGYGYTF
NA,NA,TRBJ2-5,TRBV29-1,TGCAGCGTTGGAGGGCAAGAGACCCAGTACTTC,CSVGGQETQYF
NA,NA,TRBJ1-5,TRBV5-8,TGTGCCAGCAACGAACAGGGCCGCAATCAGCCCCAGCATTTT,CASNEQGRNQPQHF
TRBD1,few,TRBJ1-5,TRBV4-2,TGTGCCAGCAGCCAAGATATCAATGGACAGGGGAATCAGCCCCAGCATTTT,CASSQDINGQGNQPQHF
TRBD2,many,TRBJ2-3,TRBV6-4,TGTGCCAGCAGGACTAGCGGGGGGGCCACAGATACGCAGTATTTT,CASRTSGGATDTQYF
NA,many,TRBJ2-7,TRBV18,TGTGCCAGCTCACCCGGGACAAACTACGAGCAGTACTTC,CASSPGTNYEQYF
TRBD1,many,TRBJ2-5,TRBV7-7,TGTGCCAGCAGCTTTTCTAGGACAGGGTCAGAGACCCAGTACTTC,CASSFSRTGSETQYF
NA,many,TRBJ2-2,TRBV20-1,TGCAGTGCTAGGGGACGGACGAACACCGGGGAGCTGTTTTTT,CSARGRTNTGELFF
NA,many,TRBJ2-1,TRBV5-1,TGCGCCAGCAGCTGGACTCCTCTACGGGGCGAGCAGTTCTTC,CASSWTPLRGEQFF
NA,few,TRBJ1-6,TRBV19,TGTGCCAGTAGCGGACTGAGCTCCTATAATTCACCCCTCCACTTT,CASSGLSSYNSPLHF
NA,few,TRBJ2-4,TRBV19,TGTGCCAGTAGTATGGGCAGGGGACGGGGTCTCGCGGACCTCGCCAAAAACATTCAGTACTTC,CASSMGRGRGLADLAKNIQYF
NA,many,TRBJ1-1,TRBV7-3,TGTGCCAGCAGTCAAAGCGGGGCGGTGTACACTGAAGCTTTCTTT,CASSQSGAVYTEAFF
NA,many,TRBJ1-1,TRBV29-1,TGCAGCGTTGAGTTGCAGAGTGGCACTGAAGCTTTCTTT,CSVELQSGTEAFF
NA,few,TRBJ1-2,TRBV7-2,TGTGCCAGCCGGTACTCTACAGGGAACTATGGCTACACCTTC,CASRYSTGNYGYTF
TRBD1,few,TRBJ2-7,TRBV5-6,TGTGCCAGCAGCTTACGACAGGGTGTAATCTACGAGCAGTACTTC,CASSLRQGVIYEQYF
NA,many,TRBJ2-7,TRBV20-1,TGCAGTGTTTCGAAGGGAGGAGATAGACCCTACGAGCAGTACTTC,CSVSKGGDRPYEQYF
NA,many,TRBJ1-2,TRBV7-2,TGTGCCAGCAGCTTAGGGTTCGATGGCTACACCTTC,CASSLGFDGYTF
TRBD2,many,TRBJ2-1,TRBV4-2,TGTGCCAGCAGCCAAGATGCGGCGGGGGTGGCCTACAATGAGCAGTTCTTC,CASSQDAAGVAYNEQFF
TRBD1,NA,TRBJ1-3,TRBV5-1,TGCGCCAGCAGCTTGGGATTTGGGGACAGCGATAGAAACACCATATATTTT,CASSLGFGDSDRNTIYF
NA,few,TRBJ2-5,TRBV24-1,TGTGCCACCAGTGATTTGGCACAGGAAGAGACCCAGTACTTC,CATSDLAQEETQYF
NA,few,TRBJ2-2,TRBV7-8,TGTGCCAGCAGCTTACTCGGAGGGGCCTCGAACACCGGGGAGCTGTTTTTT,CASSLLGGASNTGELFF
NA,many,TRBJ1-1,TRBV12-3/TRBV12-4,TGTGCCAGCAGTTTCATTTACGGGGGGGACACTGAAGCTTTCTTT,CASSFIYGGDTEAFF
NA,many,TRBJ2-2,TRBV6-5,TGTGCCAGCAGTTACTCAGTTGGACCCGGCACCGGGGAGCTGTTTTTT,CASSYSVGPGTGELFF
NA,few,TRBJ2-3,TRBV7-2,TGTGCCAGCAGCCCCTCGAGGGGGGCGGATACGCAGTATTTT,CASSPSRGADTQYF
TRBD2,few,TRBJ2-5,TRBV7-2,TGTGCCAGCAGCTTAGTGGGGCTAGCGGGGTCTGGTGAGACCCAGTACTTC,CASSLVGLAGSGETQYF
NA,NA,TRBJ2-4,TRBV7-8,TGTGCCAGCAGCTTAGCTCGGATAGCCAAAAACATTCAGTACTTC,CASSLARIAKNIQYF
TRBD2,many,TRBJ2-3,TRBV4-2,TGTGCCAGCAGCCAAGGCCCGGGAGGGGCAGATACGCAGTATTTT,CASSQGPGGADTQYF
NA,many,TRBJ2-5,TRBV5-1,TGCGCCAGCAGCTTGTTGTCTAGCGCTCTCGAGACCCAGTACTTC,CASSLLSSALETQYF
NA,many,TRBJ1-5,TRBV28,TGTGCCAGCAGCGGGCAGGGGATAGACAATCAGCCCCAGCATTTT,CASSGQGIDNQPQHF
NA,many,TRBJ1-5,TRBV20-1,TGCAGTGCTATTCATGGGGGGCAGATCAATCAGCCCCAGCATTTT,CSAIHGGQINQPQHF
TRBD1,many,TRBJ1-1,TRBV12-3/TRBV12-4,TGTGCCAGCAGCCTAAGACAGGGAGGCACTGAAGCTTTCTTT,CASSLRQGGTEAFF